The clone carrying this TCR beta chain was counted many times. The data stem from a study of T-cell reconstitution after alpha-beta-depleted transplantation in children. J was trimmed by 2 bases and V by 5 bases; bases with no gene match: 10. Germline lookup yields CDR1 SQVTM and CDR2 ANQGSEA. This CDR3 spans 16 amino acids. The authors prepared the TCRbeta library with unique molecular identifiers. TCRdb independently ran MiXCR on the PCR reads; one entry per CDR3 protein. The table shows about 400,000 distinct CDR3 sequences, with roughly 20% occurring only once. The TCR comes from a human donor who donated a stem cell graft to a child with acute myeloid leukemia. Sample: PBMCs from the stem cell graft donor, taken from the stem cell graft. The rearrangement uses TRBV29-1 and TRBJ2-7; 12 positions agree with TRBD2. CDR3 region: CSVLGLAGKGPYEQYF. The CDR3 nucleotides read TGCAGCGTTCTGGGACTAGCGGGTAAGGGTCCCTACGAGCAGTACTTC.